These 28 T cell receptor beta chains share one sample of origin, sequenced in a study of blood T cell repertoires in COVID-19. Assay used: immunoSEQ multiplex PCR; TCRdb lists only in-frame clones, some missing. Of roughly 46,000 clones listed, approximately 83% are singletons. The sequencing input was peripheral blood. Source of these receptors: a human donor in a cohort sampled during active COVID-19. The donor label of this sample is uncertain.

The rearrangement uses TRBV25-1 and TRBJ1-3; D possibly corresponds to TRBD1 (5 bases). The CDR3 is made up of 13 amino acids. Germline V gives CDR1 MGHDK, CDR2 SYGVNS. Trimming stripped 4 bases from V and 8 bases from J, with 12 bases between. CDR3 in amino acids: CASSVPGSDTIYF. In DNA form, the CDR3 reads TGTGCCAGCAGTGTCCCAGGGTCGGACACCATATATTTT.

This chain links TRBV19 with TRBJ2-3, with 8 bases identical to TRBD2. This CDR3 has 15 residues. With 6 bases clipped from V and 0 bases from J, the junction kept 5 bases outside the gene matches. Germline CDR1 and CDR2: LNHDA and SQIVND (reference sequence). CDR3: CASRLASGSTDTQYF. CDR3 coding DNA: TGTGCCAGTAGATTGGCTAGCGGGAGCACAGATACGCAGTATTTT.

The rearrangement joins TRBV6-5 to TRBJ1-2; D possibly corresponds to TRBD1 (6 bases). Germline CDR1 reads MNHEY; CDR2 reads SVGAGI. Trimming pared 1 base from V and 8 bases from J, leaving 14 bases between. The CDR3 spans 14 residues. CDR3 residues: CASSYYITGKGYTF. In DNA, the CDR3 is TGTGCCAGCAGTTACTATATAACAGGGAAGGGCTACACCTTC.

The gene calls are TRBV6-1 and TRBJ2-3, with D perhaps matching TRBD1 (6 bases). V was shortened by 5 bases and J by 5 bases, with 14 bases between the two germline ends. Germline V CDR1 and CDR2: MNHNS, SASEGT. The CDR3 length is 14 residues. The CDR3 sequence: CASSYQGWGDTQYF. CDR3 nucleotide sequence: TGTGCCAGCAGTTATCAGGGGTGGGGAGATACGCAGTATTTT.

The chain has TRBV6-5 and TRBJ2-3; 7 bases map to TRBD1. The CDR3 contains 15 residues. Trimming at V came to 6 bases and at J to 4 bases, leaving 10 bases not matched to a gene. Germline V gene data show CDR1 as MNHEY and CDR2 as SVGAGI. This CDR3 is CASRLGQLRADTQYF. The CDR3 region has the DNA TGTGCCAGCAGATTGGGACAGCTTCGGGCAGATACGCAGTATTTT.

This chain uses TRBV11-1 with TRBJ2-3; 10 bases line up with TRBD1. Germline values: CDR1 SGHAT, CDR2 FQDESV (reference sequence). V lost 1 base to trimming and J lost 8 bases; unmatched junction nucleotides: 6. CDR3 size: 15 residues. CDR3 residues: CASSLGGQGRFTQYF. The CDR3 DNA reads TGTGCCAGCAGCTTAGGGGGACAGGGGAGGTTTACGCAGTATTTT.

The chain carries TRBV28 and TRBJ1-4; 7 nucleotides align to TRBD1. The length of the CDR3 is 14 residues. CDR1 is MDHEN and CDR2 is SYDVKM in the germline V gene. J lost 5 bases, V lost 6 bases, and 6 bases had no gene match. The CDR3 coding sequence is TGTGCCAGCAGGACAGGGTTTCAAAATGAAAAACTGTTTTTT. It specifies CASRTGFQNEKLFF.

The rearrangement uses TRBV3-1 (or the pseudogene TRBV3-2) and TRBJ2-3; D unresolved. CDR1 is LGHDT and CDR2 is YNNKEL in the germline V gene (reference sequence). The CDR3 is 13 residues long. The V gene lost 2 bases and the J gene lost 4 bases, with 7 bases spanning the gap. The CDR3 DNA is TGTGCCAGCAGCCAATTCCTAGCAGATACGCAGTATTTT. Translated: CASSQFLADTQYF.

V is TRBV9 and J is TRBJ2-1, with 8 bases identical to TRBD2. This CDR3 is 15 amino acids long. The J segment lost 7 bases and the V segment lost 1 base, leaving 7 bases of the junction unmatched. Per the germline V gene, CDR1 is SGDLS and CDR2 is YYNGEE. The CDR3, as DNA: TGTGCCAGCAGCGTATCGGGGGGGAAGAGGAATGAGCAGTTCTTC. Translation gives CASSVSGGKRNEQFF.

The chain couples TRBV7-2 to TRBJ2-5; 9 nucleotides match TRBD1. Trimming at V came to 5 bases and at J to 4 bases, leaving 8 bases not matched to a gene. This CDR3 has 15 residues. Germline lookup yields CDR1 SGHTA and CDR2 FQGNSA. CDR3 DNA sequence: TGTGCCAGCAGCGATGTCGGACAGGGGAGAGAGACCCAGTACTTC. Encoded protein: CASSDVGQGRETQYF.

The CDR3 bases are TGTGCCAGCAGCTTGGGAGGGGACTATGGCTACACCTTC. Translating gives CASSLGGDYGYTF. The chain combines TRBV2 with TRBJ1-2, with D perhaps TRBD1 (5 bases). Per the germline V gene, CDR1 is SNHLY and CDR2 is FYNNEI. The V gene lost 6 bases and the J gene lost 3 bases, with 11 bases spanning the gap. The CDR3 has 13 residues.

CDR3 nucleotide sequence: TGTGCCAGCAGTGACTCAACAGGGCGGCCAGTCACTGAAGCTTTCTTT. Its translation: CASSDSTGRPVTEAFF. This chain links TRBV6-4 with TRBJ1-1; a possible D gene is TRBD1 (6 bases). V dropped 0 bases and J dropped 4 bases, with 15 bases sitting between them. There are 16 residues in the CDR3. The germline gives CDR1 MRHNA, CDR2 SNTAGT.

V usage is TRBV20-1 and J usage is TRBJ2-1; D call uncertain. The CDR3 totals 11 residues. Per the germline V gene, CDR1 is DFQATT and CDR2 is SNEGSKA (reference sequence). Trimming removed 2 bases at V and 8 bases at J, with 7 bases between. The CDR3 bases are TGCAGTGCTAGACAGTCGCATGAGCAGTTCTTC. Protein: CSARQSHEQFF.

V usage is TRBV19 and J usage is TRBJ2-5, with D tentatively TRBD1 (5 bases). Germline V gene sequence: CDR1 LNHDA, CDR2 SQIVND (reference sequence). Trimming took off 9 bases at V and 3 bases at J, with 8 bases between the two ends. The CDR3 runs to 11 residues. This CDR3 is CASAREETQYF. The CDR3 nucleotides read TGTGCCAGCGCCAGGGAAGAGACCCAGTACTTC.

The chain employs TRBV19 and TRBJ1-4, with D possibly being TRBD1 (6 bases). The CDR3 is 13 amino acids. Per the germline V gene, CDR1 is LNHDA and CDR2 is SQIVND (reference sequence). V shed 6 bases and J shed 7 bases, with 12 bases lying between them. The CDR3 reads CASRAGGSEKLFF. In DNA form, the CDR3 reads TGTGCCAGTAGAGCGGGGGGCAGTGAAAAACTGTTTTTT.

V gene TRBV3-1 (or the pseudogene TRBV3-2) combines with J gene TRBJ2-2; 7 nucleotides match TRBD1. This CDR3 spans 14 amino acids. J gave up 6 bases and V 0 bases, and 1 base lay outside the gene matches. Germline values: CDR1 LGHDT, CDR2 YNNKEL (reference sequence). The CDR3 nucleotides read TGTGCCAGCAGCCAAGATCAGGGGGCCGGGGAGCTGTTTTTT. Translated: CASSQDQGAGELFF.

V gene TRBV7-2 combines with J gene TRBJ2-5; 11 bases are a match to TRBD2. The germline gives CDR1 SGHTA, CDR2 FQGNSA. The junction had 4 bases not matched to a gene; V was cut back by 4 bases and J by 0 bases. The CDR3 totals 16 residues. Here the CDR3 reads CASSSRGLADQETQYF. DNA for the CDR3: TGTGCCAGCAGCTCCCGGGGACTAGCGGACCAAGAGACCCAGTACTTC.

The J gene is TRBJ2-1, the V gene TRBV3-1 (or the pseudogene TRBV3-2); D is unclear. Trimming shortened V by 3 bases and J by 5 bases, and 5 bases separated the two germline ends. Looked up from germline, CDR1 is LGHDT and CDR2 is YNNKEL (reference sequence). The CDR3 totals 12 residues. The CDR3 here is CASSHLDNEQFF. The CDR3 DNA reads TGTGCCAGCAGCCATCTAGACAATGAGCAGTTCTTC.

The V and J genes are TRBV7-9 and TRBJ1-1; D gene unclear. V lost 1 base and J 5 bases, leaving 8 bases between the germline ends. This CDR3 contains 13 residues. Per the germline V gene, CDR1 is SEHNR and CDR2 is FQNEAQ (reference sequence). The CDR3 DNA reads TGTGCCAGCAGCTTAGGTCTTCGGACTGAAGCTTTCTTT. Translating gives CASSLGLRTEAFF.

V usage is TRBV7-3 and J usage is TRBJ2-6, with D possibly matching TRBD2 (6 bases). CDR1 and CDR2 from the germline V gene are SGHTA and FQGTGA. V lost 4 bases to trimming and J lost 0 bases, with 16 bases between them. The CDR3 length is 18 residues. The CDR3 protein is CASSSVGGTLSGANVLTF. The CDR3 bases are TGTGCCAGCAGCTCCGTTGGGGGGACCCTCTCTGGGGCCAACGTCCTGACTTTC.

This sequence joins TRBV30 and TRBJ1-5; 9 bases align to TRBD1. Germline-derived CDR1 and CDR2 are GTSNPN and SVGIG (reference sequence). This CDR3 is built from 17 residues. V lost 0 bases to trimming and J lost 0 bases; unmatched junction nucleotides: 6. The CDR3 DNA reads TGTGCCTGGAGTGTAGACAGGGGGTCTTATAGCAATCAGCCCCAGCATTTT. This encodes CAWSVDRGSYSNQPQHF.

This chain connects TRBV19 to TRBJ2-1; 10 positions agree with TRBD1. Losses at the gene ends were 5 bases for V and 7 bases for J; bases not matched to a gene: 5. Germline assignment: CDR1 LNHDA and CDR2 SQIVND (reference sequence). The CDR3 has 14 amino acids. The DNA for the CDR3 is TGTGCCAGTAGTCCCAGACAGGGGGCGAATGAGCAGTTCTTC. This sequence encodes CASSPRQGANEQFF.

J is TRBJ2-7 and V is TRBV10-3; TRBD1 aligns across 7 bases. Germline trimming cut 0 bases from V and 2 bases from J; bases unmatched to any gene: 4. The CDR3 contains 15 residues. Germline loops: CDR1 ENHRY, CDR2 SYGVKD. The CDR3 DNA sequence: TGTGCCATCAGTGAGTCACGGGACAGAACCTACGAGCAGTACTTC. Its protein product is CAISESRDRTYEQYF.

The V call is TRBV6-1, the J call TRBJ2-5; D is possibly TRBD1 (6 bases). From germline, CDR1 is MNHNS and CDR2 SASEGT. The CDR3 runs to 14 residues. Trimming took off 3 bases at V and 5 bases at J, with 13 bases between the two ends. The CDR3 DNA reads TGTGCCAGCAGTGACACCTCGAGGGGGGAGACCCAGTACTTC. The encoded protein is CASSDTSRGETQYF.

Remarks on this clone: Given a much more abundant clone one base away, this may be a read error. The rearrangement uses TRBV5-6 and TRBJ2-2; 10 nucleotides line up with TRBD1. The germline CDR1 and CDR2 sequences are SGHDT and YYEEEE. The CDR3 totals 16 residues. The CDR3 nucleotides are TGTGCCAGCAGCGGAGACAGGGGGCCCTTCACCAGGGAGCTGTTTTTT. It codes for CASSGDRGPFTRELFF. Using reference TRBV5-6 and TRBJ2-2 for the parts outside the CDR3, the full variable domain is DAGVTQSPTHLIKTRGQQVTLRCSPKSGHDTVSWYQQALGQGPQFIFQYYEEEERQRGNFPDRFSGHQFPNYSSELNVNALLLGDSALYLCASSGDRGPFTRELFFGEGSRLTVL.

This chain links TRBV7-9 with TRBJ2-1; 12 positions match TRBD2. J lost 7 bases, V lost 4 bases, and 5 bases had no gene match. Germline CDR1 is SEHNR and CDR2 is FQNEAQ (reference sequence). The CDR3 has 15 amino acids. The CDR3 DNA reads TGTGCCAGCAGCTCCGGACTAGCGGGGTGGAATGAGCAGTTCTTC. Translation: CASSSGLAGWNEQFF.

CDR3 sequence (DNA): TGCAGCGTTGAGACAGGGAACTACAATGAGCAGTTCTTC. It translates to CSVETGNYNEQFF. V gene TRBV29-1 combines with J gene TRBJ2-1; 7 bases fit TRBD1. Germline V gene data show CDR1 as SQVTM and CDR2 as ANQGSEA. The trim removed 3 bases at V and 3 bases at J, leaving 2 bases unmatched. The CDR3 is 13 residues long.

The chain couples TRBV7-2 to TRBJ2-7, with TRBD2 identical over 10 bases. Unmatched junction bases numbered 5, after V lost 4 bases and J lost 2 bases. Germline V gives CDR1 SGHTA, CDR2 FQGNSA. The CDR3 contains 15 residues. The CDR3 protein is CASSSERGGPYEQYF. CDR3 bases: TGTGCCAGCAGCTCTGAGCGGGGGGGCCCCTACGAGCAGTACTTC.